The sequence of this T cell receptor beta chain was determined in a study of CXCR3-negative and CXCR3-positive naive CD8 T cells. Concerning this clonotype itself: Its target is not known.

Whole-study findings and limits: TRBV-TRBJ usage was similar across naive CXCR3 subsets but distinct in memory cells. After cryopreservation, CXCR3 expression dropped partially; most assays used fresh PBMCs.

The CDR3 is 13 amino acids. The germline gives CDR1 SQVTM, CDR2 ANQGSEA. All TRB cDNA libraries came from 5' RACE performed with UMI labels. TCRdb reprocessed the 5' RACE reads; each CDR3 protein has one entry and no DNA is given. The table gives about 58,000 distinct CDR3 sequences; the top ten clones make up approximately 0.43% of it. The chain couples TRBV29-1 to TRBJ2-3; TCRdb reports TRBD1, a call that lacks DNA to check it against. The sequence came from a human donor in good health. Some clones in this sample may be carry-over from other donors' samples. The material sequenced was naive CXCR3- CD8+ T cells from blood. Noted subset: CD45RO-CCR7+CD27+CD95- naive CD8+ T cells lacking CXCR3 (TNR3-). The CDR3 region is CSANGGSTDTQYF.